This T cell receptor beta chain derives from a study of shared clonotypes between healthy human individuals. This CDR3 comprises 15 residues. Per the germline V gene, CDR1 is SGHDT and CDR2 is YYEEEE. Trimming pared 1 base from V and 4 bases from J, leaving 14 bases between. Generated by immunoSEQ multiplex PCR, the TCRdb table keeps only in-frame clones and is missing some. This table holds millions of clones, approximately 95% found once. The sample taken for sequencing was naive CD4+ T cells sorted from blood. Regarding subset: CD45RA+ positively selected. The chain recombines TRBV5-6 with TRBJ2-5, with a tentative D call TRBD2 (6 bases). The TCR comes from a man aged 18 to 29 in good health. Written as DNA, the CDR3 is TGTGCCAGCAGCTTGATTGGGGAGGTGGGAGAGACCCAGTACTTC. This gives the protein CASSLIGEVGETQYF.